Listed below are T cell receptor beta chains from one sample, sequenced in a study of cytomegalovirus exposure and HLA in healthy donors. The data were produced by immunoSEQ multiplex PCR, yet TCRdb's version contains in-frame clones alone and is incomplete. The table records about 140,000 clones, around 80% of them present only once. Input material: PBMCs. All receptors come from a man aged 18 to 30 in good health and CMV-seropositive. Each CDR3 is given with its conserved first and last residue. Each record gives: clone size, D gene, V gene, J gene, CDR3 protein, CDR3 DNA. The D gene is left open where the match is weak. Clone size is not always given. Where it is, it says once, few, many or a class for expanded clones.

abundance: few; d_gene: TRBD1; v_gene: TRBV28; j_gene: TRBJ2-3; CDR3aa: CAMSGQGADTQYF; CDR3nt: TGTGCCATGTCGGGACAGGGGGCAGATACGCAGTATTTT
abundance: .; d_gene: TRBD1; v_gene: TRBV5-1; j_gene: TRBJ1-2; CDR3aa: CASSPRQGNFYGYTF; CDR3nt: TGCGCCAGCAGCCCAAGACAGGGCAATTTCTATGGCTACACCTTC
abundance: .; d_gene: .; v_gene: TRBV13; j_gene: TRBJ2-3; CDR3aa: CASSLGGWTSGDTQYF; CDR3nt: TGTGCCAGCAGTTTAGGGGGATGGACTTCAGGAGATACGCAGTATTTT
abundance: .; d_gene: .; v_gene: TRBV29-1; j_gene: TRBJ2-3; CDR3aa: CSVDGQTTDTQYF; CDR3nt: TGCAGCGTTGATGGGCAGACCACAGATACGCAGTATTTT
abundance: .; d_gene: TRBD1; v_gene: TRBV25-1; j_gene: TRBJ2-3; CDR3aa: CASSARQGSGTDTQYF; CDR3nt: TGTGCCAGCAGTGCGCGACAGGGTTCGGGCACAGATACGCAGTATTTT
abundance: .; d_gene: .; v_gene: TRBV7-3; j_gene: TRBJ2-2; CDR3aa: CASSLGAGITGELFF; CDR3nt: TGTGCCAGCAGCTTAGGGGCGGGGATCACCGGGGAGCTGTTTTTT
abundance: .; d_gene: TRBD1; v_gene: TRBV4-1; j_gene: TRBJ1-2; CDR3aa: CASSQDQTGYYGYTF; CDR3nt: TGCGCCAGCAGCCAAGATCAGACAGGGTACTATGGCTACACCTTC
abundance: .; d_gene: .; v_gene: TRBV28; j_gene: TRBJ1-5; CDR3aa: CASRSGGKQPQHF; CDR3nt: TGTGCCAGCCGATCGGGGGGCAAGCAGCCCCAGCATTTT
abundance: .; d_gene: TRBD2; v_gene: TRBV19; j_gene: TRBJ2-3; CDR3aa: CASSMGLAGEVDTQYF; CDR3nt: TGTGCCAGTAGTATGGGACTAGCGGGAGAGGTAGATACGCAGTATTTT
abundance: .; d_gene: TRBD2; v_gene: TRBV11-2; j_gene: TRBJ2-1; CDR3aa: CASSWGLAEYNEQFF; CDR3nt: TGTGCCAGCAGCTGGGGACTAGCTGAATACAATGAGCAGTTCTTC
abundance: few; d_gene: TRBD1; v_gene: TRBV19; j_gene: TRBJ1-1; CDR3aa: CASRSGRGQLNTEAFF; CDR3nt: TGTGCCAGTAGGTCCGGGAGGGGACAGCTGAACACTGAAGCTTTCTTT
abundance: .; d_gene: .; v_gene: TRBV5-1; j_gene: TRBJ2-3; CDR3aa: CASSLQGGLSTTDTQYF; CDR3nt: TGCGCCAGCAGCTTACAGGGGGGACTATCTACCACAGATACGCAGTATTTT
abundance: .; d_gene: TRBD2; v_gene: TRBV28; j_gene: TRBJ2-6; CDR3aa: CASSFARTRRISGANVLTF; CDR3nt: TGTGCCAGCAGTTTTGCCAGGACTAGGCGCATCTCTGGGGCCAACGTCCTGACTTTC
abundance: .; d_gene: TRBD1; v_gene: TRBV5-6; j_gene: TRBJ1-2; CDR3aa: CASSFLSGGRYGYTF; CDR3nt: TGTGCCAGCAGCTTTTTGTCAGGGGGCCGCTATGGCTACACCTTC
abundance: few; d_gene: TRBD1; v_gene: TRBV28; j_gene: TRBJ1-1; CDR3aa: CASSSKDRVINTEAFF; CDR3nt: TGTGCCAGCAGTTCCAAGGACAGGGTTATCAACACTGAAGCTTTCTTT
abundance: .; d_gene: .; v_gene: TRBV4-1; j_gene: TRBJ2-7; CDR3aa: CASSQADSARTYEQYF; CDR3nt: TGCGCCAGCAGCCAGGCTGACTCGGCGAGGACCTACGAGCAGTACTTC
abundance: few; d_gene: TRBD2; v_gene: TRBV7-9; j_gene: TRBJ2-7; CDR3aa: CASSLLGGSSYEQYF; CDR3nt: TGTGCCAGCAGCTTACTCGGGGGGAGTTCCTACGAGCAGTACTTC
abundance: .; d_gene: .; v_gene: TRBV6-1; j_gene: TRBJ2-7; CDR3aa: CASSGRQSSYEQYF; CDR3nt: TGTGCCAGCAGTGGACGACAGAGCTCCTACGAGCAGTACTTC
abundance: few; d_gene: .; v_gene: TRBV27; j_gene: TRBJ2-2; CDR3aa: CASTGLTGELFF; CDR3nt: TGTGCCAGTACAGGGTTAACCGGGGAGCTGTTTTTT